This is a list of T cell receptor beta chains from one sample in a study of cytomegalovirus exposure and HLA in healthy donors. Libraries were prepared by immunoSEQ multiplex PCR; TCRdb keeps only in-frame clonotypes and omits some of them. The sample has some 210,000 clones; around 87% are singletons. Sequencing input: PBMCs. The source is a man aged 25 to 40 in good health and CMV-seronegative. Both conserved end residues are part of each CDR3. D genes are given only for firm matches. Clone sizes are given selectively: once, few, many, or a class where the clone is expanded.

CASSESSGNANEQFF	TGTGCCAGCAGTGAGTCTAGCGGGAATGCAAATGAGCAGTTCTTC	TRBJ2-1	TRBD2	TRBV2	NA	15
CASSSPRGVGETQYF	TGTGCCAGCAGTTCCCCCAGGGGGGTGGGAGAGACCCAGTACTTC	TRBJ2-5	NA	TRBV27	NA	15
CASSLGTGRPNYGYTF	TGCGCCAGCAGCTTGGGGACAGGGCGACCTAACTATGGCTACACCTTC	TRBJ1-2	TRBD1	TRBV5-1	NA	16
CSATRGEVAFF	TGCAGTGCCACACGGGGGGAAGTAGCTTTCTTT	TRBJ1-1	NA	TRBV20-1	NA	11
CASSYAGTQYF	TGTGCCAGCAGCTACGCGGGTACGCAGTATTTT	TRBJ2-3	NA	TRBV7-6	NA	11
CASSAEMTNSSYEQYF	TGTGCCAGCAGCGCAGAAATGACAAATAGCTCCTACGAGCAGTACTTC	TRBJ2-7	NA	TRBV5-6	NA	16
CASSLGTGNTGELFF	TGCGCCAGCAGCCTTGGGACAGGGAACACCGGGGAGCTGTTTTTT	TRBJ2-2	TRBD1	TRBV4-1	NA	15
CASRPGTVGNSPLHF	TGTGCCAGCAGACCCGGGACAGTCGGAAATTCACCCCTCCACTTT	TRBJ1-6	TRBD1	TRBV5-4	once	15
CASSLNREGLLGEQYF	TGTGCCAGCAGCTTAAATCGGGAGGGCCTCCTGGGCGAGCAGTACTTC	TRBJ2-7	TRBD2	TRBV7-6	NA	16
CASSLQVAGTEAFF	TGCGCCAGCAGCCTCCAGGTTGCGGGCACTGAAGCTTTCTTT	TRBJ1-1	NA	TRBV4-3	once	14
CASSEGLAGGSDTQYF	TGTGCCAGCAGCGAGGGACTAGCGGGGGGTTCAGATACGCAGTATTTT	TRBJ2-3	TRBD2	TRBV9	NA	16